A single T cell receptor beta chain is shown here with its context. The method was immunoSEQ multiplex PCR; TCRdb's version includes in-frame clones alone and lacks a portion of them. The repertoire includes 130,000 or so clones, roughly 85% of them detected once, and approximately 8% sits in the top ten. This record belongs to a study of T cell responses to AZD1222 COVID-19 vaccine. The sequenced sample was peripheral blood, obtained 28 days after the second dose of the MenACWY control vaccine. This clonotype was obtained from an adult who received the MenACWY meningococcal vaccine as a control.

In DNA form, the CDR3 reads TGTGCCAGCAGCTTAACGGGACTCGCAAATGAGCAGTTCTTC. As protein: CASSLTGLANEQFF. The chain couples TRBV7-3 to TRBJ2-1; weak D call: TRBD2 (6 bases). This CDR3 region has 14 residues. Between the trimmed V and J ends, which lost 0 bases and 7 bases, there was a span of 10 bases. From germline, CDR1 is SGHTA and CDR2 FQGTGA.